This T cell receptor beta chain comes out of a study of T cell changes during pregnancy in multiple sclerosis. Deletions cut 1 base from V and 1 base from J, with 11 bases between. In germline, CDR1 is SGHNT, CDR2 YYREEE (reference sequence). The CDR3 sequence is 15 residues long. Sequencing was performed with immunoSEQ multiplex PCR; in TCRdb, only in-frame clones are kept and a portion is missing. The sample contains around 34,000 clones, around nine tenths of which appear only once. This chain uses TRBV5-4 with TRBJ1-1; D is unclear. The sample in question was CD8+ T cells from peripheral blood mononuclear cells, obtained before pregnancy. This clonotype was sampled from a female donor with multiple sclerosis, enrolled in a pregnancy study. The CDR3 region has the DNA TGTGCCAGCAGCTTGTATGGCAGGTCGAACACTGAAGCTTTCTTT. This encodes CASSLYGRSNTEAFF.